This T cell receptor (beta chain) is drawn from a study of radiotherapy plus CTLA-4 blockade in lung cancer. Notes on the study in general: Blood-borne expansion of tumor-derived TCR clones followed radiotherapy plus ipilimumab.

With ipilimumab providing CTLA-4 blockade, focal radiation was administered to patients who had chemo-refractory metastatic non-small-cell lung cancer. The V end lost 3 bases, the J end lost 5 bases, and 13 bases lay between the germline ends. This CDR3 is 14 amino acids long. Germline V gene sequence: CDR1 LNHNV, CDR2 YYDKDF (reference sequence). Of note for this clone: Its antigen is undetermined.

Using immunoSEQ multiplex PCR, the repertoire was profiled, and TCRdb retains in-frame clones only, with some absent. The sample holds 30,000 to 45,000 clones, 55% to 80% seen once. This clonotype was obtained from a human donor with non-small cell lung cancer who had stable disease on radiotherapy plus ipilimumab. The sequencing here drew on peripheral blood, taken from a patient treated with radiotherapy plus ipilimumab. The V call is TRBV15, the J call TRBJ1-1, with D possibly matching TRBD1 (5 bases). This CDR3 is CATSRGGAGTEAFF. DNA for the CDR3: TGTGCCACCAGCAGGGGCGGGGCCGGAACTGAAGCTTTCTTT.